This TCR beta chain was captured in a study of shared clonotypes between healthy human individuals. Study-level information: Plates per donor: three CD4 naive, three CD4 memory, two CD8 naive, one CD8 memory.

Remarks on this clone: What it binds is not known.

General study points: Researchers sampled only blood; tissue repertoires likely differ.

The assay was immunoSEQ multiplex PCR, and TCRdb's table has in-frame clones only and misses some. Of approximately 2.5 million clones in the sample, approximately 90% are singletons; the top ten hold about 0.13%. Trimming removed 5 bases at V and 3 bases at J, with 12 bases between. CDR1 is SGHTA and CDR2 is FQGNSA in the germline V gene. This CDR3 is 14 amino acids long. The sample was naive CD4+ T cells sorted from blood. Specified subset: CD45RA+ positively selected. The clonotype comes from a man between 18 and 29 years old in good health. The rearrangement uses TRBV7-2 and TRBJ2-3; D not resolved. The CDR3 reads CASSDLVATDTQYF. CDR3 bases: TGTGCCAGCAGCGATCTAGTGGCGACAGATACGCAGTATTTT.